Shown below are 9 T cell receptor beta chains from a single sample sequenced in a study of blood T cell repertoires in COVID-19. TCRdb's table, derived via immunoSEQ multiplex PCR, lists solely in-frame clones and lacks some. The sample has 100,000 to 150,000 clones, around 87% seen once. Sequenced material: peripheral blood. The receptor set was obtained from a woman aged 45-65 years with acute or convalescent COVID-19.

The chain is built from TRBV6-5 and TRBJ1-1, with 9 bases matching TRBD1. V gave up 7 bases and J gave up 2 bases; unmatched junction bases: 8. Germline lookup yields CDR1 MNHEY and CDR2 SVGAGI. This CDR3 is 15 amino acids long. CDR3 nucleotide sequence: TGTGCCAGCACTCGACAGGGGGAGGTAAACACTGAAGCTTTCTTT. This codes for CASTRQGEVNTEAFF.

The chain is built from TRBV7-2 and TRBJ2-2; a weak D match, TRBD2 (6 bases). This CDR3 has 14 residues. Germline V gene sequence: CDR1 SGHTA, CDR2 FQGNSA. Trimming left V 5 bases short and J 6 bases short, with 13 bases between. CDR3: CASSVRETAGELFF. In DNA form, the CDR3 reads TGTGCCAGCAGCGTCCGGGAGACCGCCGGGGAGCTGTTTTTT.

The V and J genes are TRBV5-1 and TRBJ2-5; D is ambiguous. This CDR3 is 14 amino acids long. Trimming cost V 2 bases and J 5 bases, with 13 bases left between them. Germline CDR1 SGHRS, CDR2 YFSETQ. CDR3 sequence: CASSFFQAKETQYF. CDR3 DNA: TGCGCCAGCAGCTTCTTTCAGGCTAAGGAGACCCAGTACTTC.

The chain couples TRBV4-1 to TRBJ2-2; 8 bases agree with TRBD2. Germline lookup yields CDR1 MGHRA and CDR2 YSYEKL. CDR3 length: 17 amino acids. V lost 0 bases, J lost 2 bases, and 5 bases stayed unmatched. The CDR3 nucleotides read TGCGCCAGCAGCCAAGATCTAAGCGGGAGCAACACCGGGGAGCTGTTTTTT. Protein product: CASSQDLSGSNTGELFF.

The chain couples TRBV11-3 to TRBJ2-7, with TRBD1 matching over 7 bases. The CDR3 spans 13 residues. The ends lost 5 bases at V and 4 bases at J; junction bases unmatched: 5. The V gene's germline CDR1 is SGHNT and CDR2 YENEEA. The CDR3 is CASSLGTAYEQYF. The DNA of the CDR3 is TGTGCCAGCAGCCTGGGGACAGCATACGAGCAGTACTTC. Combining the CDR3 with reference TRBV11-3 and TRBJ2-7 gives the whole variable domain EAGVVQSPRYKIIEKKQPVAFWCNPISGHNTLYWYLQNLGQGPELLIRYENEEAVDDSQLPKDRFSAERLKGVDSTLKIQPAELGDSAVYLCASSLGTAYEQYFGPGTRLTVT.

The genes are TRBV6-5 and TRBJ2-3; 12 nucleotides agree with TRBD2. Trimming at V came to 11 bases and at J to 6 bases, leaving 6 bases not matched to a gene. Germline CDR1 is MNHEY and CDR2 is SVGAGI. The CDR3 length is 13 residues. CDR3 in amino acids: CASLAGGTDTQYF. DNA for the CDR3: TGTGCCTCCCTAGCGGGGGGGACGGATACGCAGTATTTT.

The V call is TRBV5-6, the J call TRBJ2-2; D remains unclear. Germline V lookup: CDR1 SGHDT, CDR2 YYEEEE. The CDR3 sequence is 14 residues long. V was shortened by 2 bases and J by 2 bases, with 7 bases between the two germline ends. The CDR3 DNA sequence: TGTGCCAGCAGCTTAGTAGTTAACACCGGGGAGCTGTTTTTT. Protein sequence: CASSLVVNTGELFF.

This chain uses TRBV6-5 with TRBJ2-5, with D possibly TRBD2 on 5 matching bases. CDR3 length: 14 residues. Germline lookup yields CDR1 MNHEY and CDR2 SVGAGI. Trimming cost V 6 bases and J 1 base, with 12 bases left between them. DNA of the CDR3: TGTGCCAGCAGGTGGGGAGCGGCCCAAGAGACCCAGTACTTC. Its translation: CASRWGAAQETQYF.

In DNA, the CDR3 is TGTGCCAGCAGCGGTCAGGGGGCGCCTGAAGCTTTCTTT. It yields the protein CASSGQGAPEAFF. The genes are TRBV6-5 and TRBJ1-1; 8 bases fit TRBD1. The CDR3 covers 13 residues. Trimming took 6 bases from V and 6 from J; bases not matched to a gene: 6. Germline CDR1 reads MNHEY; CDR2 reads SVGAGI.